Below, one T cell receptor beta chain is given with its context. TCRdb's copy holds only in-frame clones and misses some; the assay was immunoSEQ multiplex PCR. The profile shows approximately 65,000 clones, approximately 90% of them singletons. Germline values: CDR1 LNHDA, CDR2 SQIVND (reference sequence). V lost 2 bases and J 4 bases, leaving 5 bases between the germline ends. This CDR3 is built from 12 residues. This record belongs to a study of T cell changes during pregnancy in multiple sclerosis. Sequencing was performed on CD4+ T cells from peripheral blood mononuclear cells, taken in the first trimester of pregnancy. The V call is TRBV19, the J call TRBJ2-5; no clear D gene. This clonotype was obtained from a female donor with multiple sclerosis, enrolled in a pregnancy study. The CDR3 spells CASSINGETQYF. Written as DNA, the CDR3 is TGTGCCAGTAGTATAAACGGAGAGACCCAGTACTTC. Combining the CDR3 with reference TRBV19 and TRBJ2-5 gives the whole variable domain DGGITQSPKYLFRKEGQNVTLSCEQNLNHDAMYWYRQDPGQGLRLIYYSQIVNDFQKGDIAEGYSVSREKKESFPLTVTSAQKNPTAFYLCASSINGETQYFGPGTRLLVL.